This entry describes one T cell receptor (beta chain). Its specificity is unknown. This sample stems from a study of cytomegalovirus exposure and HLA in healthy donors. General study findings and limits: It was reported in a later analysis that an Asian-associated ancestry cluster showed fewer N-insertions than the roughly 670-donor mean.

V was pared by 2 bases and J by 6 bases, with 8 bases of the junction left unmatched. Germline loops: CDR1 MNHEY, CDR2 SMNVEV (reference sequence). The CDR3 loop spans 15 amino acids. With 60 Vbeta and 13 Jbeta primers, the PCR was carried out. Sequenced by immunoSEQ multiplex PCR; TCRdb stores in-frame clones only, minus some. This sample yields roughly 60,000 clones, of which 65% to 80% are seen a single time; 4.5% to 6% belongs to the top ten. Sequenced: PBMCs. The rearrangement links TRBV27 to TRBJ2-3, with 7 bases matching TRBD1. The clonotype was recovered from a woman in her 30s in good health and CMV-seronegative. The CDR3 loop is CASSLDTGDRDTQYF. CDR3 bases: TGTGCCAGCAGTTTAGACACAGGGGACCGGGATACGCAGTATTTT.